A selection of T cell receptor beta chains follows, all from one sample in a study of OX40 agonist ivuxolimab in advanced cancers. Clones were sequenced by immunoSEQ multiplex PCR, and TCRdb holds only the in-frame ones, with some missing. This table holds approximately 58,000 clones, about 83% found once. Sequenced material: CD4+ or CD8+ T cells sorted from blood, taken in a trial of the OX40 agonist ivuxolimab. Receptors originate from an adult with an advanced solid tumor such as melanoma, head and neck, liver or kidney cancer. Each CDR3 is given with its conserved first and last residue. The order of the fields is clone size, J gene, D gene, CDR3 length, V gene, CDR3 protein, CDR3 DNA. The D gene is left open where the match is weak. Clone size is shown for a subset of rows, as once, few, many or a class of expanded clone.

size: -
J: TRBJ1-3
D: -
length: 14
V: TRBV30
CDR3: CAWSNGHAGNTIYF
DNA: TGTGCCTGGAGTAATGGACACGCCGGAAACACCATATATTTT

size: -
J: TRBJ2-5
D: -
length: 15
V: TRBV10-3
CDR3: CAISESIRSQETQYF
DNA: TGTGCCATCAGTGAGTCGATCAGGAGCCAAGAGACCCAGTACTTC

size: -
J: TRBJ2-5
D: TRBD2
length: 13
V: TRBV29-1
CDR3: CSVHSLGGETQYF
DNA: TGCAGCGTCCATAGTCTGGGGGGGGAGACCCAGTACTTC

size: -
J: TRBJ2-7
D: -
length: 14
V: TRBV28
CDR3: CASSFTDSTYEQYF
DNA: TGTGCCAGCAGTTTTACGGATTCAACCTACGAGCAGTACTTC

size: -
J: TRBJ2-3
D: -
length: 16
V: TRBV15
CDR3: CATSRRVRSNTDTQYF
DNA: TGTGCCACCAGCAGGAGAGTGAGGTCAAACACAGATACGCAGTATTTT

size: -
J: TRBJ2-3
D: TRBD2
length: 16
V: TRBV27
CDR3: CASSLGVGRGTDTQYF
DNA: TGTGCCAGCAGTTTAGGAGTAGGGAGGGGCACAGATACGCAGTATTTT

size: -
J: TRBJ2-5
D: -
length: 16
V: TRBV5-1
CDR3: CASSLDRVAEGETQYF
DNA: TGCGCCAGCAGCTTGGATAGGGTAGCGGAAGGGGAGACCCAGTACTTC

size: -
J: TRBJ2-7
D: -
length: 14
V: TRBV6-6
CDR3: CASSYPTAGYEQYF
DNA: TGTGCCAGCAGTTACCCGACAGCAGGGTACGAGCAGTACTTC

size: -
J: TRBJ1-5
D: -
length: 13
V: TRBV30
CDR3: CACETLGGQPQHF
DNA: TGTGCCTGTGAGACCCTAGGCGGTCAGCCCCAGCATTTT

size: -
J: TRBJ2-3
D: TRBD2
length: 16
V: TRBV9
CDR3: CASSVAGGRGTDTQYF
DNA: TGTGCCAGCAGCGTCGCTGGCGGGAGGGGCACAGATACGCAGTATTTT

size: -
J: TRBJ2-7
D: TRBD1
length: 14
V: TRBV2
CDR3: CASIPTGWGEEQYF
DNA: TGTGCCAGCATACCGACAGGGTGGGGCGAAGAGCAGTACTTC

size: few
J: TRBJ1-1
D: TRBD1
length: 15
V: TRBV6-5
CDR3: CASSLRGRWDTEAFF
DNA: TGTGCCAGCAGCCTCAGGGGGCGGTGGGACACTGAAGCTTTCTTT

size: -
J: TRBJ1-1
D: -
length: 15
V: TRBV28
CDR3: CARRAEDRLNTEAFF
DNA: TGTGCCAGGAGGGCCGAGGACAGATTGAACACTGAAGCTTTCTTT

size: -
J: TRBJ1-4
D: -
length: 13
V: TRBV5-8
CDR3: CASSLTAGEKLFF
DNA: TGTGCCAGCAGCTTGACGGCGGGAGAAAAACTGTTTTTT

size: -
J: TRBJ2-5
D: -
length: 12
V: TRBV11-1
CDR3: CASLGPRETQYF
DNA: TGTGCCAGCCTGGGGCCGCGAGAGACCCAGTACTTC

size: -
J: TRBJ1-6
D: -
length: 17
V: TRBV21-1
CDR3: CASSLRQGNSYNSPLHF
DNA: TGTGCCAGCAGCCTCCGACAGGGCAACTCCTATAATTCACCCCTCCACTTT

size: once
J: TRBJ2-7
D: TRBD2
length: 15
V: TRBV19
CDR3: CASSKGLAGGGEQYF
DNA: TGTGCCAGTAGTAAGGGACTAGCGGGGGGAGGCGAGCAGTACTTC

size: -
J: TRBJ2-7
D: -
length: 15
V: TRBV4-1
CDR3: CASSQVPRGAYEQYF
DNA: TGCGCCAGCAGCCAAGTCCCCAGGGGGGCCTACGAGCAGTACTTC

size: few
J: TRBJ1-3
D: -
length: 15
V: TRBV19
CDR3: CASSISALSGNTIYF
DNA: TGTGCCAGTAGTATCTCCGCTCTCTCTGGAAACACCATATATTTT

size: -
J: TRBJ2-2
D: -
length: 15
V: TRBV6-1
CDR3: CATKRRDSNTGELFF
DNA: TGTGCCACCAAAAGGCGGGACTCGAACACCGGGGAGCTGTTTTTT

size: -
J: TRBJ1-5
D: TRBD1
length: 14
V: TRBV7-2
CDR3: CASSSGTGHQPQHF
DNA: TGTGCCAGCAGCTCCGGGACAGGGCATCAGCCCCAGCATTTT

size: -
J: TRBJ2-7
D: -
length: 13
V: TRBV7-9
CDR3: CASSLGTGYEQYF
DNA: TGTGCCAGCAGCTTAGGTACAGGGTACGAGCAGTACTTC

size: -
J: TRBJ2-7
D: TRBD2
length: 12
V: TRBV29-1
CDR3: CSVALAGYEQYF
DNA: TGCAGCGTTGCTTTAGCGGGGTACGAGCAGTACTTC

size: -
J: TRBJ2-7
D: TRBD1
length: 17
V: TRBV7-6
CDR3: CASSSDRDRGPLREQYF
DNA: TGTGCCAGCAGCTCCGACCGGGACAGGGGGCCTCTGCGCGAGCAGTACTTC

size: -
J: TRBJ2-7
D: -
length: 15
V: TRBV4-1
CDR3: CASSQQPLSSYEQYF
DNA: TGCGCCAGCAGCCAACAACCACTTAGCAGCTACGAGCAGTACTTC

size: -
J: TRBJ1-6
D: TRBD1
length: 18
V: TRBV28
CDR3: CASSRLGQGISYNSPLHF
DNA: TGTGCCAGCAGCCGCCTAGGACAGGGGATCTCCTATAATTCACCCCTCCACTTT

size: -
J: TRBJ1-3
D: -
length: 15
V: TRBV6-5
CDR3: CASNSGQGSGNTIYF
DNA: TGTGCCAGCAACTCCGGGCAGGGCTCTGGAAACACCATATATTTT

size: -
J: TRBJ2-1
D: -
length: 14
V: TRBV2
CDR3: CASSGAGFYNEQFF
DNA: TGTGCCAGCAGTGGGGCCGGATTCTACAATGAGCAGTTCTTC

size: -
J: TRBJ2-1
D: TRBD2
length: 15
V: TRBV27
CDR3: CASSSRVGGMGEQFF
DNA: TGTGCCAGCAGTTCCCGGGTGGGAGGGATGGGTGAGCAGTTCTTC

size: -
J: TRBJ2-1
D: TRBD2
length: 18
V: TRBV5-1
CDR3: CASSPAGGSGGTYNEQFF
DNA: TGCGCCAGCAGCCCCGCCGGCGGGAGCGGTGGAACGTACAATGAGCAGTTCTTC

size: medium-sized
J: TRBJ1-6
D: TRBD1
length: 16
V: TRBV14
CDR3: CASSQEGGAYNSPLHF
DNA: TGTGCCAGCAGCCAAGAAGGGGGCGCCTATAATTCACCCCTCCACTTT

size: -
J: TRBJ2-2
D: -
length: 14
V: TRBV11-3
CDR3: CASSLSQNTGELFF
DNA: TGTGCCAGCAGCCTAAGTCAAAACACCGGGGAGCTGTTTTTT

size: -
J: TRBJ2-3
D: -
length: 16
V: TRBV27
CDR3: CASSLGVVSATDTQYF
DNA: TGTGCCAGCAGTTTAGGTGTTGTGTCAGCCACAGATACGCAGTATTTT

size: -
J: TRBJ2-1
D: -
length: 13
V: TRBV7-9
CDR3: CASSFAGLNEQFF
DNA: TGTGCCAGCAGCTTCGCAGGTCTGAATGAGCAGTTCTTC

size: -
J: TRBJ1-4
D: -
length: 14
V: TRBV5-1
CDR3: CASSLVTGNEKLFF
DNA: TGCGCCAGCAGCTTGGTTACGGGGAATGAAAAACTGTTTTTT

size: once
J: TRBJ2-1
D: -
length: 13
V: TRBV5-4
CDR3: CASTIDSYNEQFF
DNA: TGTGCCAGCACCATCGACAGCTACAATGAGCAGTTCTTC

size: -
J: TRBJ2-3
D: -
length: 15
V: TRBV7-8
CDR3: CASFRGAQNSDTQYF
DNA: TGTGCCAGCTTCCGGGGGGCACAGAACTCAGATACGCAGTATTTT

size: -
J: TRBJ2-7
D: -
length: 13
V: TRBV28
CDR3: CASSLPGSYEQYF
DNA: TGTGCCAGCAGTTTGCCGGGCTCCTACGAGCAGTACTTC

size: -
J: TRBJ2-1
D: -
length: 14
V: TRBV29-1
CDR3: CSVVLRVQRDEQFF
DNA: TGCAGCGTTGTATTAAGGGTTCAAAGGGATGAGCAGTTCTTC

size: -
J: TRBJ1-1
D: -
length: 14
V: TRBV2
CDR3: CASSDPGAGTEAFF
DNA: TGTGCCAGCAGTGATCCGGGGGCCGGGACTGAAGCTTTCTTT

size: -
J: TRBJ2-1
D: TRBD2
length: 15
V: TRBV19
CDR3: CASSIEGLAGRRQFF
DNA: TGTGCCAGTAGTATAGAGGGACTAGCGGGGAGGCGGCAGTTCTTC

size: -
J: TRBJ2-1
D: -
length: 15
V: TRBV19
CDR3: CASSPMAGTYNEQFF
DNA: TGTGCCAGTAGTCCCATGGCAGGGACCTACAATGAGCAGTTCTTC

size: -
J: TRBJ2-2
D: -
length: 13
V: TRBV11-2
CDR3: CASSPRPAGELFF
DNA: TGTGCCAGCAGCCCCCGCCCCGCCGGGGAGCTGTTTTTT

size: -
J: TRBJ1-3
D: -
length: 16
V: TRBV4-1
CDR3: CASSQAWPEPGNTIYF
DNA: TGCGCCAGCAGCCAAGCATGGCCAGAGCCTGGAAACACCATATATTTT

size: -
J: TRBJ2-3
D: TRBD2
length: 18
V: TRBV2
CDR3: CASSELASGGAGTDTQYF
DNA: TGTGCCAGCAGTGAACTAGCTAGCGGGGGGGCTGGTACAGATACGCAGTATTTT

size: -
J: TRBJ1-4
D: TRBD1
length: 17
V: TRBV28
CDR3: CASSLTGGRGFNEKLFF
DNA: TGTGCCAGCAGTTTGACAGGGGGCAGGGGGTTTAATGAAAAACTGTTTTTT

size: -
J: TRBJ2-5
D: -
length: 14
V: TRBV7-9
CDR3: CASSSSAYHETQYF
DNA: TGTGCCAGCAGCTCCTCCGCCTACCACGAGACCCAGTACTTC

size: -
J: TRBJ2-1
D: -
length: 15
V: TRBV11-2
CDR3: CASSPRGGGDNEQFF
DNA: TGTGCCAGCAGCCCTCGAGGGGGGGGTGACAATGAGCAGTTCTTC

size: -
J: TRBJ2-1
D: -
length: 12
V: TRBV11-2
CDR3: CASSPAGTQQFF
DNA: TGTGCCAGCAGCCCCGCCGGGACACAGCAGTTCTTC

size: -
J: TRBJ2-1
D: TRBD2
length: 16
V: TRBV28
CDR3: CASSSPGLAEAHEQFF
DNA: TGTGCCAGCAGCTCGCCGGGACTAGCGGAAGCCCATGAGCAGTTCTTC

size: -
J: TRBJ1-1
D: TRBD1
length: 15
V: TRBV4-1
CDR3: CASRPTGGDHTEAFF
DNA: TGCGCCAGCAGACCGACAGGGGGCGATCACACTGAAGCTTTCTTT

size: -
J: TRBJ2-3
D: TRBD2
length: 13
V: TRBV7-2
CDR3: CASQSGGTDTQYF
DNA: TGTGCCAGCCAGAGCGGGGGAACAGATACGCAGTATTTT

size: -
J: TRBJ2-7
D: -
length: 16
V: TRBV28
CDR3: CASSPPDSRGTYEQYF
DNA: TGTGCCAGCAGTCCTCCGGACAGCCGGGGGACCTACGAGCAGTACTTC

size: -
J: TRBJ2-5
D: -
length: 16
V: TRBV19
CDR3: CASSAVPPGAQETQYF
DNA: TGTGCCAGTAGTGCCGTGCCACCAGGAGCCCAAGAGACCCAGTACTTC

size: -
J: TRBJ2-5
D: -
length: 14
V: TRBV2
CDR3: CASSSRRVQETQYF
DNA: TGTGCCAGCAGTTCACGCAGGGTACAAGAGACCCAGTACTTC

size: -
J: TRBJ2-1
D: TRBD2
length: 16
V: TRBV28
CDR3: CASSRDGEGPYNEQFF
DNA: TGTGCCAGCAGTCGAGACGGGGAGGGCCCCTACAATGAGCAGTTCTTC

size: once
J: TRBJ2-2
D: TRBD1
length: 17
V: TRBV2
CDR3: CASSELWTGGFTGELFF
DNA: TGTGCCAGCAGTGAGTTGTGGACAGGGGGATTCACCGGGGAGCTGTTTTTT